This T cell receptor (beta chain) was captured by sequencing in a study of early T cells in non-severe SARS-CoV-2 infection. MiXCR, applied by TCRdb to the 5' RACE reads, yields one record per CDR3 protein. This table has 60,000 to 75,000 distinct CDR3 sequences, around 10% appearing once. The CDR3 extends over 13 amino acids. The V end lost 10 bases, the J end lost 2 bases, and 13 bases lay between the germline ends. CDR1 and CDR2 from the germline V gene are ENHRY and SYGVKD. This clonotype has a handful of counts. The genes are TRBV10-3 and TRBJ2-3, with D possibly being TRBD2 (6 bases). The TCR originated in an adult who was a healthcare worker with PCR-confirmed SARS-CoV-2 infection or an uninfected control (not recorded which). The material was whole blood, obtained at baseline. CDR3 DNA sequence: TGTGCCACCATGGAGGGCCACACAGATACGCAGTATTTT. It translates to CATMEGHTDTQYF.